The clone carrying this T cell receptor beta chain was counted only a few times. Its antigen is as yet unknown. This record comes from a study of resident and recirculating memory T cells in vitiligo. Across the whole study: The samples were homogenized without cell sorting before genomic DNA extraction. Findings and caveats of the study: Clonality differed among vitiligo lesions, with no unique dominant clone.

The CDR3 has 14 amino acids. Germline V gene lookup returns CDR1 MNHNY and CDR2 SVGAGI (reference sequence). Trimming shortened V by 2 bases and J by 2 bases, and 10 bases separated the two germline ends. The repertoire was sequenced with immunoSEQ multiplex PCR; TCRdb's copy has only in-frame clones and lacks some. The sample includes tens of thousands of clones, just over 90% of them seen just once. The rearrangement joins TRBV6-6 to TRBJ2-7; tentatively, D is TRBD1 (5 bases). Input material: blood. The source is a male donor with vitiligo. CDR3 nucleotides: TGTGCCAGCAGTTACGGGGCGGAGCCCTACGAGCAGTACTTC. The encoded protein is CASSYGAEPYEQYF.